The 30 T cell receptor beta chains reported below all come from one sample, sequenced in a study of cytomegalovirus exposure and HLA in healthy donors. PCR amplification relied on 60 Vbeta primers (plus 13 Jbeta primers). Profiled with immunoSEQ multiplex PCR; TCRdb holds only in-frame clones, not every one. The repertoire holds under 130,000 clones, with 78% as singletons. What was sequenced was PBMCs. These receptor sequences come from a male donor in good health and CMV-seronegative.

This clone was recorded many times. This sequence joins TRBV29-1 and TRBJ1-2; D is ambiguous. CDR1 and CDR2 from the germline V gene are SQVTM and ANQGSEA. The CDR3 runs 11 residues. Trimming removed 7 bases from V and 4 bases from J, with 10 bases in between. CDR3 sequence reads: CSDGGFYGYTF. The CDR3 nucleotides are TGCAGCGACGGAGGGTTCTATGGCTACACCTTC.

This clone was observed a single time. V gene TRBV7-3 combines with J gene TRBJ2-2, with D tentatively TRBD1 (6 bases). The germline V and J ends were trimmed by 5 bases and 3 bases, with 10 bases remaining between them. The CDR3 is 14 residues long. Germline loops: CDR1 SGHTA, CDR2 FQGTGA. CDR3 region: CASSPYRDTGELFF. The CDR3 DNA reads as TGTGCCAGCAGCCCGTACAGGGACACCGGGGAGCTGTTTTTT. The whole variable domain, remainder taken from reference TRBV7-3 and TRBJ2-2, is GAGVSQTPSNKVTEKGKYVELRCDPISGHTALYWYRQSLGQGPEFLIYFQGTGAADDSGLPNDRFFAVRPEGSVSTLKIQRTERGDSAVYLCASSPYRDTGELFFGEGSRLTVL.

The chain links TRBV19 to TRBJ2-3; 12 nucleotides line up with TRBD2. This CDR3 contains 18 residues. Looked up from germline, CDR1 is LNHDA and CDR2 is SQIVND (reference sequence). The V and J ends lost 4 bases and 3 bases, in that order; junction bases with no gene match: 11. Written as DNA, the CDR3 is TGTGCCAGTAGTACCGGGCTAGCGGGAGGGCGACAAACAGATACGCAGTATTTT. Its protein is CASSTGLAGGRQTDTQYF. The full variable domain, rest sourced from reference TRBV19 and TRBJ2-3, is DGGITQSPKYLFRKEGQNVTLSCEQNLNHDAMYWYRQDPGQGLRLIYYSQIVNDFQKGDIAEGYSVSREKKESFPLTVTSAQKNPTAFYLCASSTGLAGGRQTDTQYFGPGTRLTVL.

This clone was seen only once. V usage is TRBV28 and J usage is TRBJ1-1; D gene ambiguous. This CDR3 comprises 11 residues. With 6 bases removed from V and 5 bases from J, the gap between germline ends came to 7 bases. CDR1 and CDR2 (germline): MDHEN, SYDVKM. CDR3 sequence: CASRTKTEAFF. The CDR3 DNA reads as TGTGCCAGCAGGACTAAGACTGAAGCTTTCTTT.

The V and J genes are TRBV5-5 and TRBJ1-2; the D gene is possibly TRBD1 (5 bases). Germline CDR1 and CDR2: SGHKS and YYEKEE (reference sequence). The CDR3 covers 16 residues. The V end lost 1 base, the J end lost 0 bases, and 13 bases lay between the germline ends. The CDR3 spells CASSLIPTGSNYGYTF. CDR3 DNA: TGTGCCAGCAGCTTGATCCCAACAGGTTCTAACTATGGCTACACCTTC.

The rearrangement uses TRBV4-3 and TRBJ2-3; 9 bases match TRBD2. Germline V gene sequence: CDR1 LGHNA, CDR2 YSLEER. This CDR3 is 20 amino acids long. J was trimmed by 0 bases and V by 4 bases; bases with no gene match: 17. Here the CDR3 reads CASSRKTLVAGVGSTDTQYF. The CDR3 bases are TGCGCCAGCAGCCGAAAGACCCTAGTAGCGGGAGTGGGAAGCACAGATACGCAGTATTTT.

This clone was counted once. The genes are TRBV19 and TRBJ2-2, with D perhaps TRBD2 (5 bases). Trimming stripped 3 bases from V and 8 bases from J, with 7 bases between. The CDR3 extends over 12 amino acids. Germline V CDR1 and CDR2: LNHDA, SQIVND (reference sequence). CDR3 coding DNA: TGTGCCAGTAGTATTAGGGAGGGGGAGCTGTTTTTT. Translating it yields CASSIREGELFF.

The V call is TRBV19, the J call TRBJ2-5; 11 bases line up with TRBD2. Per germline, CDR1 LNHDA and CDR2 SQIVND (reference sequence). V lost 4 bases and J lost 9; bases outside the gene matches: 13. The CDR3 extends over 16 amino acids. This CDR3 is CASSTPLAGGRSAQYF. The CDR3 nucleotides are TGTGCCAGTAGTACGCCCCTAGCGGGAGGCCGCTCGGCCCAGTACTTC.

This clone was observed once. The rearrangement links TRBV11-2 to TRBJ2-2, with D maybe TRBD1 (6 bases). Deletions cut 5 bases from V and 10 bases from J, with 26 bases between. Germline CDR1 is SGHAT and CDR2 is FQNNGV. CDR3 length: 17 residues. For the CDR3, the DNA is TGTGCCAGCAGCCCCAGTAACTCAGGGGTTGGGTATTCGGAGCTGTTTTTT. Translation: CASSPSNSGVGYSELFF. Looking up the rest from reference TRBV11-2 and TRBJ2-2 gives the full variable domain: EAGVAQSPRYKIIEKRQSVAFWCNPISGHATLYWYQQILGQGPKLLIQFQNNGVVDDSQLPKDRFSAERLKGVDSTLKIQPAKLEDSAVYLCASSPSNSGVGYSELFFGEGSRLTVL.

The chain links TRBV6-6 to TRBJ1-5; D is perhaps TRBD1 (6 bases). The germline V gene has CDR1 MNHNY and CDR2 SVGAGI (reference sequence). This CDR3 is 14 amino acids long. V gave up 7 bases and J gave up 6 bases, with 16 bases separating them. In DNA form, the CDR3 reads TGTGCCAGCACCAACAACCCAGGGGTTCAGCCCCAGCATTTT. Protein sequence: CASTNNPGVQPQHF.

About this clone itself: An end of the junction does not agree with germline; a read error may underlie this. The CDR3 coding sequence is TGTGCCCGGACGACAGGGATGATGAACACTGAAGCTCTCTTT. As protein: CARTTGMMNTEALF. The chain carries TRBV30 and TRBJ1-1; 7 bases align to TRBD1. CDR1 is GTSNPN and CDR2 is SVGIG in the germline V gene (reference sequence). The length of the CDR3 is 14 residues.

The genes are TRBV29-1 and TRBJ1-2; D may be TRBD1 (5 bases). This CDR3 spans 14 amino acids. V lost 4 bases and J lost 1, with 13 bases in between. Germline CDR1 is SQVTM and CDR2 is ANQGSEA. CDR3 bases: TGCAGCGTTGCCCGACAGCAAAATAACTATGGCTACACCTTC. Translating it yields CSVARQQNNYGYTF.

The chain combines TRBV18 with TRBJ2-5; tentatively, D is TRBD2 (5 bases). V dropped 3 bases and J dropped 11 bases, with 16 bases sitting between them. CDR1 KGHSH and CDR2 LQKENI come from the germline V gene. The CDR3 spans 13 residues. The CDR3 loop is CASSPLGSWEQYF. CDR3 nucleotide sequence: TGTGCCAGCTCACCCCTTGGGAGCTGGGAGCAGTACTTC.

This clone showed up many times. This chain links TRBV19 with TRBJ1-5, with TRBD1 matching 7 bases. The germline V gene encodes CDR1 LNHDA and CDR2 SQIVND (reference sequence). The CDR3 length is 16 residues. V shed 4 bases and J 2 bases; nucleotides not matched to a gene: 8. The CDR3: CASSTNDRVRNQPQHF. The CDR3 nucleotides are TGTGCCAGTAGTACGAACGACAGGGTTCGCAATCAGCCCCAGCATTTT.

This chain joins TRBV28 and TRBJ2-7; D is perhaps TRBD1 (7 bases). V was clipped by 3 bases and J by 2 bases, with 14 bases between them. The CDR3 is 15 amino acids. Germline V gene lookup returns CDR1 MDHEN and CDR2 SYDVKM. The CDR3 nucleotides read TGTGCCAGCAGTTTGGGGCAGGGGGGCACCTACGAGCAGTACTTC. Residues: CASSLGQGGTYEQYF.

This clone was seen only once. The J gene is TRBJ2-7, the V gene TRBV5-1; a weak D match, TRBD2 (6 bases). This CDR3 region has 12 residues. Germline CDR1 SGHRS, CDR2 YFSETQ. Trimming took 0 bases from V and 7 from J, leaving 8 bases between them. CDR3 protein: CASSLAGGEQYF. The CDR3 nucleotides read TGCGCCAGCAGCTTGGCCGGGGGTGAGCAGTACTTC.

The rearrangement links TRBV10-3 to TRBJ2-2; 10 positions agree with TRBD2. Germline CDR1 and CDR2: ENHRY and SYGVKD. J gave up 1 base and V 7 bases, and 6 bases lay outside the gene matches. This CDR3 is built from 16 residues. CDR3 protein: CAIKEAGGMNTGELFF. CDR3 coding DNA: TGTGCCATCAAGGAAGCGGGAGGGATGAACACCGGGGAGCTGTTTTTT.

This chain connects TRBV5-6 to TRBJ2-5; TRBD2 is a possible D gene (6 bases). CDR1 is SGHDT and CDR2 is YYEEEE in the germline V gene. V lost 4 bases and J 4 bases, leaving 23 bases between the germline ends. The CDR3 length is 17 residues. Here the CDR3 reads CASSPPVGGKSSETQYF. The CDR3 region has the DNA TGTGCCAGCAGCCCCCCGGTGGGGGGTAAATCATCAGAGACCCAGTACTTC.

This chain links TRBV13 with TRBJ2-5; 7 bases agree with TRBD2. The J call may be faulty, since TRBJ2-7 better matches the DNA end. Germline CDR1 and CDR2: PRHDT and FYEKMQ (reference sequence). This CDR3 comprises 17 residues. The chain's CDR3 is CASSPPLRSGDAYEQYF. CDR3 DNA sequence: TGTGCCAGCAGCCCACCACTACGGAGCGGGGATGCCTACGAGCAGTACTTC.

In its sample, this clone was seen a few times. This sequence joins TRBV19 and TRBJ1-3, with D unresolved. The CDR3 sequence is 15 residues long. Germline lookup yields CDR1 LNHDA and CDR2 SQIVND (reference sequence). Trimming shortened V by 3 bases and J by 0 bases, and 9 bases separated the two germline ends. The CDR3 DNA sequence: TGTGCCAGTAGTATTCGCCAGGCCTCTGGAAACACCATATATTTT. It specifies CASSIRQASGNTIYF.

This clone was seen only a few times. The J gene is TRBJ2-7, the V gene TRBV11-3, with TRBD2 matching over 7 bases. After removal of 2 bases from V and 5 bases from J, the junction contained 9 bases not matched to a gene. Germline CDR1 SGHNT, CDR2 YENEEA. CDR3 size: 15 residues. CDR3 sequence reads: CASSLMTGLGHEQYF. Here the CDR3 DNA reads TGTGCCAGCAGCTTAATGACTGGACTAGGACACGAGCAGTACTTC.

V usage is TRBV27 and J usage is TRBJ1-2; D perhaps matches TRBD1 (5 bases). Looked up from germline, CDR1 is MNHEY and CDR2 is SMNVEV (reference sequence). The CDR3 has 14 amino acids. V gave up 6 bases and J gave up 6 bases, with 17 bases separating them. CDR3 region: CASRPIDSPHGYTF. The CDR3 DNA follows: TGTGCCAGCAGACCTATCGACAGTCCCCATGGCTACACCTTC.

This chain connects TRBV2 to TRBJ2-7; possibly TRBD2 for D (6 bases). V lost 8 bases and J 6 bases, leaving 20 bases between the germline ends. CDR1 is SNHLY, CDR2 FYNNEI, per germline. This CDR3 is built from 14 residues. The CDR3 reads CASFPPGLPGEQYF. The DNA for the CDR3 is TGTGCCAGCTTCCCCCCGGGACTCCCCGGCGAGCAGTACTTC.

This chain uses TRBV5-1 with TRBJ2-5, with 11 bases matching TRBD1. The CDR3 has 16 amino acids. Germline loops: CDR1 SGHRS, CDR2 YFSETQ. With V trimmed by 4 bases and J by 4 bases, 9 bases remained unmatched. CDR3 DNA sequence: TGCGCCAGCAGCCATACCGGACAGGGGGCTAGAGAGACCCAGTACTTC. Translated: CASSHTGQGARETQYF. Looking up the rest from reference TRBV5-1 and TRBJ2-5 gives the full variable domain: KAGVTQTPRYLIKTRGQQVTLSCSPISGHRSVSWYQQTPGQGLQFLFEYFSETQRNKGNFPGRFSGRQFSNSRSEMNVSTLELGDSALYLCASSHTGQGARETQYFGPGTRLLVL.

This rearrangement joins TRBV29-1 to TRBJ2-1, with 7 positions matching TRBD2. This CDR3 is built from 12 residues. With 0 bases clipped from V and 15 bases from J, the junction kept 8 bases outside the gene matches. Germline V gives CDR1 SQVTM, CDR2 ANQGSEA. The CDR3 reads CSVEDLKRDRFF. DNA for the CDR3: TGCAGCGTTGAAGATCTTAAGCGGGATCGGTTCTTC.

The chain links TRBV12-5 to TRBJ2-7; tentative D call: TRBD1 (6 bases). This CDR3 has 13 amino acids. From germline, CDR1 is LGHNT and CDR2 FRNRAP. V was pared by 6 bases and J by 2 bases, with 11 bases between. CDR3 residues: CASGVAGAYEQYF. The CDR3 bases are TGTGCTAGTGGGGTAGCAGGGGCCTACGAGCAGTACTTC.

This clone was found once. The V and J genes are TRBV6-1 and TRBJ1-1; TRBD1 agrees at 7 bases. This CDR3 has 15 residues. Unmatched junction bases numbered 8, after V lost 2 bases and J lost 5 bases. Germline CDR1 reads MNHNS; CDR2 reads SASEGT. This chain's CDR3 is CASSEMTGLLTEAFF. The CDR3 DNA reads TGTGCCAGCAGTGAAATGACAGGGCTACTAACTGAAGCTTTCTTT.

The V gene is TRBV7-6, the J gene TRBJ2-3; 9 bases line up with TRBD2. V shed 3 bases and J 2 bases; nucleotides not matched to a gene: 6. The V gene's germline CDR1 is SGHVS and CDR2 FNYEAQ. This CDR3 is 16 amino acids long. The CDR3 sequence: CASSLAGTSFTDTQYF. In DNA, the CDR3 is TGTGCCAGCAGCTTGGCCGGGACTAGCTTCACAGATACGCAGTATTTT.

The gene calls are TRBV4-1 and TRBJ2-1; 11 bases fit TRBD2. CDR3 length: 16 residues. Trimming removed 1 base from V and 4 bases from J; junction bases left unmatched: 3. Germline CDR1 reads MGHRA; CDR2 reads YSYEKL. CDR3: CASSQGLAGKYNEQFF. The CDR3 DNA reads as TGCGCCAGCAGCCAAGGACTAGCGGGAAAATACAATGAGCAGTTCTTC.

The table lists this clone with a count of one. V gene TRBV27 combines with J gene TRBJ1-6; TRBD1 matches 9 bases. The CDR3 runs to 14 residues. Germline V gene sequence: CDR1 MNHEY, CDR2 SMNVEV (reference sequence). V was pared by 8 bases and J by 10 bases, with 9 bases of the junction left unmatched. CDR3 bases: TGTGCCAGCTTAATCCGGGACAGGGAATCACCCCTCCACTTT. Translating it yields CASLIRDRESPLHF.